These 5 T cell receptor beta chains were all obtained from the same sample, sequenced in a study of CD8+ T cells in alopecia areata. After isolation, RNA underwent reverse transcription to generate cDNA as the sequencing template. Profiling relied on immunoSEQ multiplex PCR, and the TCRdb table lists in-frame clones only, not all of them. The table has about 150,000 clones, around 87% seen once. The sample here was CD8+ T cells sorted from blood, taken at week 0. The receptor set was obtained from a human donor with alopecia areata.

The chain joins TRBV2 to TRBJ2-1; TRBD2 agrees at 8 bases. The CDR3 runs 11 residues. Germline values: CDR1 SNHLY, CDR2 FYNNEI. Trimming at V came to 3 bases and at J to 14 bases, leaving 3 bases not matched to a gene. The CDR3 loop is CASSEGLVKFF. In nucleotides, the CDR3 is TGTGCCAGCAGTGAGGGACTAGTTAAGTTCTTC.

The chain recombines TRBV11-2 with TRBJ1-4; tentatively, D is TRBD1 (5 bases). The CDR3 sequence is 16 residues long. The germline V and J ends were trimmed by 5 bases and 3 bases, with 16 bases remaining between them. Germline CDR1 reads SGHAT; CDR2 reads FQNNGV. In nucleotides, the CDR3 is TGTGCCAGCAGCGAGACCGGGGGACTGGCTAATGAAAAACTGTTTTTT. This gives the protein CASSETGGLANEKLFF.

The chain combines TRBV7-9 with TRBJ2-7, with no clear D. The ends were cut back, 4 bases at V and 1 base at J, with 14 bases in the middle. From germline, CDR1 is SEHNR and CDR2 FQNEAQ (reference sequence). This CDR3 region has 15 residues. CDR3 amino acids: CASSSPVGISYEQYF. CDR3 sequence (DNA): TGTGCCAGCAGCTCCCCAGTGGGAATTTCCTACGAGCAGTACTTC.

This chain links TRBV29-1 with TRBJ1-1; the D gene is possibly TRBD1 (5 bases). CDR1 and CDR2 from the germline V gene are SQVTM and ANQGSEA. The V and J ends lost 7 bases and 0 bases respectively, with 12 bases between them. There are 13 residues in the CDR3. CDR3 bases: TGCAGCGCTTCGACAGCAATGAACACTGAAGCTTTCTTT. This translates into CSASTAMNTEAFF.

This clone has only one observation. This chain uses TRBV7-9 with TRBJ1-2; 7 bases match TRBD1. V gave up 4 bases and J gave up 4 bases; unmatched junction bases: 3. There are 13 residues in the CDR3. Germline CDR1 is SEHNR and CDR2 is FQNEAQ (reference sequence). Here the CDR3 DNA reads TGTGCCAGCAGCTCCGGGACAGTCTATGGCTACACCTTC. This gives the protein CASSSGTVYGYTF.